This T cell receptor (beta chain) was observed in a study of human T cells and chemical hapten exposure. Unfractionated whole blood served as the source for total RNA extraction. This clonotype appeared a few times. The CDR3 contains 14 residues. The V and J ends lost 4 bases and 6 bases respectively, with 13 bases between them. The germline V gene has CDR1 SGHRS and CDR2 YFSETQ. TCRdb re-called the 5' RACE reads through MiXCR, storing one row per CDR3 protein. The profile shows fewer than 150,000 distinct CDR3 sequences, 15% to 20% of them singletons. This receptor was identified in a human donor in good health. The chain employs TRBV5-1 and TRBJ1-4; D is unclear. CDR3 in amino acids: CASSDQWGDEKLFF. CDR3 DNA: TGCGCCAGCAGCGATCAGTGGGGAGATGAAAAACTGTTTTTT. The full variable domain, rest sourced from reference TRBV5-1 and TRBJ1-4, is KAGVTQTPRYLIKTRGQQVTLSCSPISGHRSVSWYQQTPGQGLQFLFEYFSETQRNKGNFPGRFSGRQFSNSRSEMNVSTLELGDSALYLCASSDQWGDEKLFFGSGTQLSVL.